The 10 T cell receptor beta chains in this list originate from one sample, sequenced in a study of beta chain features in type 1 diabetes (dated by TCRdb to about 2018). The paper as a whole reports these results and caveats: In all four CD4+ subsets, TCRB CDR3 length was moderately but significantly shorter in type 1 diabetes patients.

These receptors lack a known antigen. The receptor library was made with the immunoSEQ multiplex PCR assay. The entire amount of isolated RNA was reverse transcribed using the High Capacity cDNA Reverse Transcription Kit, so the sequenced TCRB transcripts were expressed ones. Imported from immuneACCESS, the table was reduced by TCRdb to in-frame sequences with V and J called. These copies leave out some clones; in studies compared against another copy, an unresolved V gene accounts for under half, and the cause of the remainder is not known. Here the sample has about 340,000 clones; approximately 12% occur a single time. The top ten clonotypes cover about 0.016% of the sample. Sequencing input: naive CD4+ T cells from blood. The meaning of the sample's cell subset or site label: true naive CD4+ T cells. These TCRs come from a woman aged 18-30 years with type 1 diabetes.

This clone was recorded a few times. The chain is built from TRBV5-1 and TRBJ2-2, with 8 positions matching TRBD1. The CDR3 is 14 residues long. CDR1 and CDR2 (germline): SGHRS, YFSETQ. The ends lost 5 bases at V and 6 bases at J; junction bases unmatched: 6. The CDR3 spells CASRNGQGAGELFF. The CDR3 DNA sequence: TGCGCCAGCAGAAACGGACAGGGCGCCGGGGAGCTGTTTTTT.

The table lists this clone with a few counts. This chain uses TRBV6-5 with TRBJ2-7; possibly TRBD2 for D (6 bases). The germline V and J ends were trimmed by 2 bases and 5 bases, with 10 bases remaining between them. CDR1 is MNHEY and CDR2 is SVGAGI in the germline V gene. This CDR3 contains 13 residues. CDR3 in amino acids: CASSYRRGDEQYV. CDR3 sequence (DNA): TGTGCCAGCAGTTACCGGAGGGGAGACGAGCAGTACGTC.

This clone was found a few times. This chain links TRBV20-1 with TRBJ1-1; D is perhaps TRBD1 (5 bases). The CDR3 has 11 amino acids. Germline V gene data show CDR1 as DFQATT and CDR2 as SNEGSKA (reference sequence). The V gene lost 6 bases and the J gene lost 5 bases, with 10 bases spanning the gap. DNA for the CDR3: TGCAGTGCCGCAGGGATGACTGAAGCTTTCTTT. It translates to CSAAGMTEAFF.

This clone has a handful of counts. This chain links TRBV28 with TRBJ1-1, with D perhaps TRBD1 (5 bases). Germline CDR1 reads MDHEN; CDR2 reads SYDVKM. Trimming shortened V by 2 bases and J by 3 bases, and 10 bases separated the two germline ends. There are 14 residues in the CDR3. The CDR3 protein is CASSLNPGDTEAFF. The CDR3 region has the DNA TGTGCCAGCAGTTTAAATCCGGGGGACACTGAAGCTTTCTTT.

This clone appeared a few times. The CDR3 region is CASSLTGQGLIEQYF. CDR3 in DNA: TGTGCCAGCAGTCTAACGGGACAGGGCCTTATCGAGCAGTACTTC. The rearrangement joins TRBV9 to TRBJ2-7, with TRBD1 identical over 9 bases. The junction had 12 bases not matched to a gene; V was cut back by 5 bases and J by 6 bases. The CDR3 covers 15 residues. The germline CDR1 and CDR2 sequences are SGDLS and YYNGEE.

This clone was counted a few times. V and J are TRBV5-6 and TRBJ2-1; 11 positions agree with TRBD2. This CDR3 is 16 amino acids long. V lost 4 bases and J lost 2; bases outside the gene matches: 5. Germline CDR1 reads SGHDT; CDR2 reads YYEEEE. In nucleotides, the CDR3 is TGTGCCAGCAGCCTTAGCGGGAGGGCCCCCTACAATGAGCAGTTCTTC. Residues: CASSLSGRAPYNEQFF.

This clone was seen a handful of times. V gene TRBV7-2 combines with J gene TRBJ2-3; D is perhaps TRBD2 (5 bases). In germline, CDR1 is SGHTA, CDR2 FQGNSA. V lost 5 bases and J lost 0, with 9 bases in between. This CDR3 is built from 14 residues. CDR3: CASSVRGSTDTQYF. CDR3 bases: TGTGCCAGCAGCGTCCGCGGGAGCACAGATACGCAGTATTTT.

This clone was seen a few times. The V gene is TRBV19, the J gene TRBJ1-4; D gene uncertain. The CDR3 sequence is 14 residues long. Germline values: CDR1 LNHDA, CDR2 SQIVND (reference sequence). V lost 8 bases, J lost 8 bases, and 18 bases lay in between. The CDR3 loop reads CASSPTGTSEKLFF. The CDR3 region has the DNA TGTGCCAGTTCCCCGACGGGAACCAGCGAAAAACTGTTTTTT. The full variable domain, completed using reference TRBV19 and TRBJ1-4, is DGGITQSPKYLFRKEGQNVTLSCEQNLNHDAMYWYRQDPGQGLRLIYYSQIVNDFQKGDIAEGYSVSREKKESFPLTVTSAQKNPTAFYLCASSPTGTSEKLFFGSGTQLSVL.

V is TRBV7-9 and J is TRBJ2-3; TRBD2 agrees at 12 bases. V was pared by 1 base and J by 8 bases, with 7 bases of the junction left unmatched. The V gene's germline CDR1 is SEHNR and CDR2 FQNEAQ (reference sequence). The CDR3 consists of 16 residues. CDR3 nucleotides: TGTGCCAGCAGCTTAGGACTAGCGGGAGTTGTGGCTACGCAGTATTTT. Amino acid sequence: CASSLGLAGVVATQYF.

This sequence joins TRBV5-1 and TRBJ2-2; no clear D gene. Germline V CDR1 and CDR2: SGHRS, YFSETQ. The ends were cut back, 4 bases at V and 4 bases at J, with 11 bases in the middle. CDR3 size: 14 residues. This CDR3 is CASSQTAGTGELFF. The CDR3 bases are TGCGCCAGCAGCCAAACAGCTGGCACCGGGGAGCTGTTTTTT.